The clone carrying this TCR beta chain was observed a handful of times. The CDR3 is made up of 15 amino acids. Trimming shortened V by 7 bases and J by 7 bases, and 17 bases separated the two germline ends. A J-beta primer mix and a sample-barcoded 5' primer were used in a second PCR of roughly 6 to 12 cycles. A template-switch adaptor with 12 random nucleotides tagged each cDNA molecule. A single record per CDR3 protein comes from TCRdb applying MiXCR to the 5' RACE reads. Here the sample spans roughly 1.5 million distinct CDR3 sequences, about 42% being singletons. The record originates from a study of blood T cells in healthy people across ages.

The sequence came from a woman between 18 and 29 years old in good health. The rearrangement joins TRBV12-3 or TRBV12-4 to TRBJ1-6; unclear D gene. The material sequenced was blood. This chain's CDR3 is CASKLQRGGNSPLHF. In nucleotides, the CDR3 is TGTGCCAGCAAATTACAGCGGGGAGGCAATTCACCCCTCCACTTT.